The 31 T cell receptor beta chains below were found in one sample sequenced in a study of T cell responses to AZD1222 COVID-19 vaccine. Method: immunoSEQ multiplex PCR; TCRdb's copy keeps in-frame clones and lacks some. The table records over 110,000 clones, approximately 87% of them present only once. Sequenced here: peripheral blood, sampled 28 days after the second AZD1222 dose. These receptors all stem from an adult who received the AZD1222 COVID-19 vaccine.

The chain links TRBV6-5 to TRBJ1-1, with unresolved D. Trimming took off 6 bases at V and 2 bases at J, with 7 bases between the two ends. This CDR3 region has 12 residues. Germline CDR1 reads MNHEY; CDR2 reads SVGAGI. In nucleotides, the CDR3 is TGTGCCAGCAGCCGATTAAACACTGAAGCTTTCTTT. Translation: CASSRLNTEAFF.

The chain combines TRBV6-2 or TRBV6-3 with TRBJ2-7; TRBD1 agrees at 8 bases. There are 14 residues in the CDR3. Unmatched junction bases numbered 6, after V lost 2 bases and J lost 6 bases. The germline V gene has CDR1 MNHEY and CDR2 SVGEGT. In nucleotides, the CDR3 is TGTGCCAGCAGTTACGTCCAGGGGGCAGGCGAGCAGTACTTC. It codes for CASSYVQGAGEQYF.

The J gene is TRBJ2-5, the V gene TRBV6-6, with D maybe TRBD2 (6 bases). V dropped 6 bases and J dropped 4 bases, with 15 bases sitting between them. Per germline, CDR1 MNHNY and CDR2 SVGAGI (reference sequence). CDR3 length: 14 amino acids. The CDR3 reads CASSAGRFRETQYF. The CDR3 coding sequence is TGTGCCAGCAGCGCGGGACGGTTCAGAGAGACCCAGTACTTC.

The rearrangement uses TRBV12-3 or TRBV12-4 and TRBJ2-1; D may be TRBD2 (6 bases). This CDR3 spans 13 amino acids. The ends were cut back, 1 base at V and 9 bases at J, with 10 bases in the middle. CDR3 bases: TGTGCCAGCAGTTTAGGTCGAGCGGGTGAGCAGTTCTTC. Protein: CASSLGRAGEQFF.

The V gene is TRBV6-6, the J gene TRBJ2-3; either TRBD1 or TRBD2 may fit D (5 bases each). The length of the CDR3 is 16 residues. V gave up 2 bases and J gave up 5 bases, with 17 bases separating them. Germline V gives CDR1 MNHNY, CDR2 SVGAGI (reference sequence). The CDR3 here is CASSYRDATKGDTQYF. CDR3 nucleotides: TGTGCCAGCAGTTACCGGGACGCCACGAAGGGAGATACGCAGTATTTT.

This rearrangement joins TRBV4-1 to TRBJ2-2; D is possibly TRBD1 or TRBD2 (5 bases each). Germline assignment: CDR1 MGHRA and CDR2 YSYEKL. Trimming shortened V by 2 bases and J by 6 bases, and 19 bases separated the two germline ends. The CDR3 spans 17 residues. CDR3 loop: CASSQISGTEIPGELFF. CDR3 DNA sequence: TGCGCCAGCAGCCAAATCTCCGGGACCGAAATCCCCGGGGAGCTGTTTTTT.

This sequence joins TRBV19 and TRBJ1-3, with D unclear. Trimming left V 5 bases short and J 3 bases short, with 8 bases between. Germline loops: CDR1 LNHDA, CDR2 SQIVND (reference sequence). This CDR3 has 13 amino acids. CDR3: CASSVGLGNTIYF. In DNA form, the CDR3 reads TGTGCCAGTAGTGTCGGGCTTGGAAACACCATATATTTT.

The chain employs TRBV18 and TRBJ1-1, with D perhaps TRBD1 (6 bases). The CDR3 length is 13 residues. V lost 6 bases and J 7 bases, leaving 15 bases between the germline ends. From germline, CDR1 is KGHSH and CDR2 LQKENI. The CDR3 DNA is TGTGCCAGCTCCGGTGACAGGCGTCTTGAAGCTTTCTTT. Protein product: CASSGDRRLEAFF. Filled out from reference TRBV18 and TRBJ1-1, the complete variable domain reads NAGVMQNPRHLVRRRGQEARLRCSPMKGHSHVYWYRQLPEEGLKFMVYLQKENIIDESGMPKERFSAEFPKEGPSILRIQQVVRGDSAAYFCASSGDRRLEAFFGQGTRLTVV.

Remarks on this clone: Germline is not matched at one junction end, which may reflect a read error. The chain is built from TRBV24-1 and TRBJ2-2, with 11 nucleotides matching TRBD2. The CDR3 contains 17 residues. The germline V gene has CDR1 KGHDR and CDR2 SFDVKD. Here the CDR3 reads CATSESTSGSYTGELFF. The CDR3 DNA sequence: TGTGCCACCAGTGAATCTACTAGCGGGAGTTACACAGGGGAGCTGTTTTTT.

The chain's CDR3 is CASSLDPGSSNSPLHF. The CDR3 DNA follows: TGTGCCAGCAGCTTGGATCCAGGGTCTAGCAATTCACCCCTCCACTTT. V is TRBV5-4 and J is TRBJ1-6; tentatively, D is TRBD1 (5 bases). V lost 0 bases, J lost 7 bases, and 14 bases lay in between. There are 16 residues in the CDR3. Germline CDR1 and CDR2: SGHNT and YYREEE (reference sequence).

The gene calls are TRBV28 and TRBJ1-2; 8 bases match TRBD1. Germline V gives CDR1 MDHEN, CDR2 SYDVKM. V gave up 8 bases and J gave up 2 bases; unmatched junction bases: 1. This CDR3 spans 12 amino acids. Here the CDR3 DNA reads TGTGCCAGCGGACAGGGAAACTATGGCTACACCTTC. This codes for CASGQGNYGYTF.

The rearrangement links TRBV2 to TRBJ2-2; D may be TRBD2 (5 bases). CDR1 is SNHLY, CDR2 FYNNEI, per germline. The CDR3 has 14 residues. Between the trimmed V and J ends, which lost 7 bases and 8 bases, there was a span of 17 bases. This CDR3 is CASTGLAGGGELFF. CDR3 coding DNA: TGTGCCAGCACGGGTCTAGCTGGTGGTGGGGAGCTGTTTTTT.

The CDR3 region is CAWNDVEGAFF. CDR3 sequence (DNA): TGTGCCTGGAATGACGTGGAGGGGGCTTTCTTT. The J gene is TRBJ1-1, the V gene TRBV30, with D tentatively TRBD1 (5 bases). In germline, CDR1 is GTSNPN, CDR2 SVGIG (reference sequence). V was shortened by 4 bases and J by 11 bases, with 14 bases between the two germline ends. The CDR3 covers 11 residues.

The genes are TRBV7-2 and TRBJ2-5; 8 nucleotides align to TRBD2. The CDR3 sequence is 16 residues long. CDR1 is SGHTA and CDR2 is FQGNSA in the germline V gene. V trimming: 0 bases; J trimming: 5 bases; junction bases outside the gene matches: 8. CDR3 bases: TGTGCCAGCAGCTTAGCCCTAACGGGAGGGTACGAGACCCAGTACTTC. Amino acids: CASSLALTGGYETQYF.

The CDR3: CASSLGGRDHQPQHF. The CDR3 DNA is TGTGCCAGCAGTTTAGGTGGGAGAGATCATCAGCCCCAGCATTTT. The V and J genes are TRBV28 and TRBJ1-5; the D is unclear. Germline CDR1 is MDHEN and CDR2 is SYDVKM. The CDR3 is 15 residues long. Trimming took 2 bases from V and 5 from J, leaving 13 bases between them.

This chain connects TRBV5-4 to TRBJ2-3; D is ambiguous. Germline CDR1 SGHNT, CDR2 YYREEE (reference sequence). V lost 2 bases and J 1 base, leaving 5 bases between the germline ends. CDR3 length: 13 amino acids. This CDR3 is CASSFDRTDTQYF. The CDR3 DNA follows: TGTGCCAGCAGCTTTGACCGCACAGATACGCAGTATTTT.

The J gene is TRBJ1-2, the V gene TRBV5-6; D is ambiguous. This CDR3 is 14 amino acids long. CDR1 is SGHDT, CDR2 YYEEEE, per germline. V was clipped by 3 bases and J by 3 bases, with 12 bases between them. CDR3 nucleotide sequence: TGTGCCAGCAGCTCACAAGAGGGCGACTATGGCTACACCTTC. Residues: CASSSQEGDYGYTF.

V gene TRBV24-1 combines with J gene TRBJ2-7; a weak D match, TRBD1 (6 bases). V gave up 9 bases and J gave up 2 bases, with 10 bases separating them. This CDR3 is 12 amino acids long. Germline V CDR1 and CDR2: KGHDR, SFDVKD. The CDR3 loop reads CATADRTYEQYF. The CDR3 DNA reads TGTGCCACCGCGGACAGAACCTACGAGCAGTACTTC.

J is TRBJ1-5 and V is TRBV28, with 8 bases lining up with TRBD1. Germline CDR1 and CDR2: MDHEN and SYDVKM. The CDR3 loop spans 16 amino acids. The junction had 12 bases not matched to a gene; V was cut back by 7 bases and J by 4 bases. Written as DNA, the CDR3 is TGTGCCAGCACCTTAGAGGAGACAGGGGTTAATCAGCCCCAGCATTTT. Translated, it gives CASTLEETGVNQPQHF.

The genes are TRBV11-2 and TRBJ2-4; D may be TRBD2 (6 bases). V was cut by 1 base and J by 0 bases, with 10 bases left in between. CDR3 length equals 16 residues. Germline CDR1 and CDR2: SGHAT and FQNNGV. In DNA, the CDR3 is TGTGCCAGCAGCTTAGGGAGGGTAATAGCCAAAAACATTCAGTACTTC. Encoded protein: CASSLGRVIAKNIQYF.

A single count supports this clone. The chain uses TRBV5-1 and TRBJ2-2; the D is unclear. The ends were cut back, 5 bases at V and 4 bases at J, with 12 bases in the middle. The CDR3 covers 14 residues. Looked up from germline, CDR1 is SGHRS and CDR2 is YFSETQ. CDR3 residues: CASSPGSLTGELFF. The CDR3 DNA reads TGCGCCAGCAGTCCCGGTAGCCTCACCGGGGAGCTGTTTTTT.

The CDR3 nucleotides are TGTGCCAGCAGCCCGAACGCGGGGGCGGGAGAGACCCAGTACTTC. Its translation: CASSPNAGAGETQYF. The rearrangement joins TRBV3-1 (or the pseudogene TRBV3-2) to TRBJ2-5, with D maybe TRBD2 (7 bases). The CDR3 has 15 amino acids. Trimming removed 4 bases at V and 4 bases at J, with 16 bases between. Germline assignment: CDR1 LGHDT and CDR2 YNNKEL (reference sequence).

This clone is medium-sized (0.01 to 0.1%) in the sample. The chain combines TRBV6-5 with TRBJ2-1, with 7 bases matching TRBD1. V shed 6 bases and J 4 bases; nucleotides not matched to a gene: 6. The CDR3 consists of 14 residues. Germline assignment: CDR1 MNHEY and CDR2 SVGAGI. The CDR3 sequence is CASRSGTEYNEQFF. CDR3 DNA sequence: TGTGCCAGCAGATCCGGGACAGAATACAATGAGCAGTTCTTC.

The CDR3 DNA is TGTGCCAGCAGCGGCCAAGACAAACTCCTAGCCAAAAACATTCAGTACTTC. Protein product: CASSGQDKLLAKNIQYF. The chain uses TRBV11-2 and TRBJ2-4; unclear D gene. The CDR3 runs to 17 residues. Trimming shortened V by 5 bases and J by 0 bases, and 17 bases separated the two germline ends. Germline V gene sequence: CDR1 SGHAT, CDR2 FQNNGV.

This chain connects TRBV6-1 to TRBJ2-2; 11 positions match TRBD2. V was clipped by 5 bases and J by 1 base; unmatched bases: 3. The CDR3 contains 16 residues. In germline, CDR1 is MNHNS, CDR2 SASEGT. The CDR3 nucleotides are TGTGCCAGCAGTAAAGGGACTAGCGGGAACACCGGGGAGCTGTTTTTT. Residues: CASSKGTSGNTGELFF.

The DNA for the CDR3 is TGTGCCAGCAGCTTAAACCGGGGAAACACCATATATTTT. This sequence encodes CASSLNRGNTIYF. V is TRBV7-2 and J is TRBJ1-3, with D hard to call. Germline V gene data show CDR1 as SGHTA and CDR2 as FQGNSA. Trimming shortened V by 2 bases and J by 4 bases, and 6 bases separated the two germline ends. This CDR3 is 13 amino acids long.

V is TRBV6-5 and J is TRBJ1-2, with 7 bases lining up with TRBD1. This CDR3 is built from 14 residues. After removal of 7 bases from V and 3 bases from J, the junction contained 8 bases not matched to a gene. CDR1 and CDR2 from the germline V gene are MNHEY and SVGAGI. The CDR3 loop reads CASKEGANHYGYTF. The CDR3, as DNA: TGTGCCAGCAAGGAGGGGGCAAACCACTATGGCTACACCTTC.

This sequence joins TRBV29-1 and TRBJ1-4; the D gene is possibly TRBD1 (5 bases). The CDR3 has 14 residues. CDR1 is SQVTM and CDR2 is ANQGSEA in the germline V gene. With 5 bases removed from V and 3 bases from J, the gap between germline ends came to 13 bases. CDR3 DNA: TGCAGCGTTTCGGCCACAGGTGCTAATGAAAAACTGTTTTTT. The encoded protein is CSVSATGANEKLFF.

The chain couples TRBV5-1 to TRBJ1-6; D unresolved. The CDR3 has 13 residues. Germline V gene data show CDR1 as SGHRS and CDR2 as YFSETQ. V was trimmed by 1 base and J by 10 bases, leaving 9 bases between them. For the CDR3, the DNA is TGCGCCAGCAGCTTGAAAGGGAACTCACCCCTCCACTTT. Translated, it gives CASSLKGNSPLHF.

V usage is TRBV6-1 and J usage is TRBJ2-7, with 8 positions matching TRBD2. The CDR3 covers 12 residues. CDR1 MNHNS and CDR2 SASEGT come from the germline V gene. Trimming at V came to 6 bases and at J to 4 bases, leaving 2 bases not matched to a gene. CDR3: CASRGLEYEQYF. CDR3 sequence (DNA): TGTGCCAGCAGGGGACTAGAGTACGAGCAGTACTTC.

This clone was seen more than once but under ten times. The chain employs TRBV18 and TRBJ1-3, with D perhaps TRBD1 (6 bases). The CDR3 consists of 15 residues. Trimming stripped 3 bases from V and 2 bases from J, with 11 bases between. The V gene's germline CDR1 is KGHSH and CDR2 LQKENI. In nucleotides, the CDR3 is TGTGCCAGCTCACCTAGGACAGCGACTGGAAACACCATATATTTT. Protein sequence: CASSPRTATGNTIYF.